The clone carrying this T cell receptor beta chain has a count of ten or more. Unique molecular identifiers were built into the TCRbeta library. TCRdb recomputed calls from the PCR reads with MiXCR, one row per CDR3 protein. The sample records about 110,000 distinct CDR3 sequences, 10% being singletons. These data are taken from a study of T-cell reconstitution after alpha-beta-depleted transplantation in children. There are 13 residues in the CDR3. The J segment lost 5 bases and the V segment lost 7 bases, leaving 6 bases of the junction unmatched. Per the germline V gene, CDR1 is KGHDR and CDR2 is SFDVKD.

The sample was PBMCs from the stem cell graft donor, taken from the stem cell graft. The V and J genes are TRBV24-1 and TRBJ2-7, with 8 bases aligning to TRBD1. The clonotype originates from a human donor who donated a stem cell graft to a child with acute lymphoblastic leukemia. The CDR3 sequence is CATSQGAEDEQYF. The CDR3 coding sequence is TGTGCCACCAGCCAGGGGGCGGAGGACGAGCAGTACTTC.